Presented here are 32 T cell receptor beta chains from one specimen sequenced in a study of blood T cell repertoires in COVID-19. The method was immunoSEQ multiplex PCR; TCRdb's version includes in-frame clones alone and lacks a portion of them. The data show 200,000 to 300,000 clones, with more than 65% seen just once and around 2.5% held by the top ten. Sequencing used peripheral blood. Every receptor here comes from a man aged 40-50 years who had recovered from COVID-19.

The V call is TRBV6-2 or TRBV6-3, the J call TRBJ2-1; 11 nucleotides align to TRBD2. Germline V gives CDR1 MNHEY, CDR2 SVGEGT. Trimming cost V 4 bases and J 0 bases; bases outside gene matches: 14. The CDR3 length is 20 residues. The CDR3 is CASSSVTSGAVMSSYNEQFF. CDR3 coding DNA: TGTGCCAGCAGTTCAGTGACTAGCGGGGCCGTTATGAGCTCCTACAATGAGCAGTTCTTC.

The chain has TRBV7-2 and TRBJ1-2; unclear D gene. V was shortened by 5 bases and J by 5 bases, with 12 bases between the two germline ends. This CDR3 spans 13 amino acids. The germline V gene has CDR1 SGHTA and CDR2 FQGNSA. The CDR3 DNA follows: TGTGCCAGCAGCCAACTGGGCCTTTATGGCTACACCTTC. This encodes CASSQLGLYGYTF.

This chain uses TRBV4-2 with TRBJ2-4, with D tentatively TRBD1 (7 bases). Germline V gene lookup returns CDR1 LGHNA and CDR2 YNFKEQ. This CDR3 contains 16 residues. Trimming left V 3 bases short and J 0 bases short, with 12 bases between. The CDR3: CASSQTRGLAKNIQYF. DNA for the CDR3: TGTGCCAGCAGCCAGACTAGGGGGCTAGCCAAAAACATTCAGTACTTC.

The V and J genes are TRBV7-2 and TRBJ2-7, with D tentatively TRBD1 (7 bases). Germline V lookup: CDR1 SGHTA, CDR2 FQGNSA. This CDR3 is 15 amino acids long. Trimming took off 5 bases at V and 6 bases at J, with 20 bases between the two ends. CDR3 nucleotide sequence: TGTGCCAGCAGCACCCGGACAGGTGAGGAGGGCGAGCAGTACTTC. It encodes CASSTRTGEEGEQYF.

The chain uses TRBV25-1 and TRBJ2-7; the D gene is possibly TRBD1 (5 bases). V gave up 3 bases and J gave up 0 bases, with 9 bases separating them. Germline V gene data show CDR1 as MGHDK and CDR2 as SYGVNS. This CDR3 is built from 14 residues. CDR3 amino acids: CASSDVGVSYEQYF. CDR3 bases: TGTGCCAGCAGTGACGTAGGGGTCTCCTACGAGCAGTACTTC.

The chain carries TRBV19 and TRBJ2-5, with D perhaps TRBD1 (5 bases). The CDR3 extends over 14 amino acids. Trimming cost V 9 bases and J 5 bases, with 19 bases left between them. Germline V gene lookup returns CDR1 LNHDA and CDR2 SQIVND (reference sequence). As DNA, the CDR3 is TGTGCCAGCCAAGAGACAGCATCCTCGGAGACCCAGTACTTC. Translation gives CASQETASSETQYF.

The rearrangement links TRBV11-2 to TRBJ2-2; D possibly corresponds to TRBD2 (5 bases). This CDR3 has 15 residues. The germline CDR1 and CDR2 sequences are SGHAT and FQNNGV. V lost 5 bases and J lost 6, with 16 bases in between. DNA for the CDR3: TGTGCCAGCAGCCCAGGAGGTGTAGCGTCCGGGGAGCTGTTTTTT. Amino acid sequence: CASSPGGVASGELFF.

This chain links TRBV10-3 with TRBJ2-3, with D hard to call. CDR1 ENHRY and CDR2 SYGVKD come from the germline V gene. V was clipped by 7 bases and J by 0 bases, with 14 bases between them. CDR3 length: 15 amino acids. The CDR3 sequence is CAIKPSLSSTDTQYF. In DNA form, the CDR3 reads TGTGCCATCAAGCCGAGCCTGTCTAGCACAGATACGCAGTATTTT.

The rearrangement uses TRBV11-2 and TRBJ1-4; no clear D gene. The CDR3 contains 13 residues. Per the germline V gene, CDR1 is SGHAT and CDR2 is FQNNGV. V was clipped by 2 bases and J by 8 bases, with 9 bases between them. CDR3 sequence (DNA): TGTGCCAGCAGCTTATTCGGAGGAGAAAAACTGTTTTTT. This sequence encodes CASSLFGGEKLFF.

In this sample, this clone turned up a few times. The chain couples TRBV5-4 to TRBJ2-3; weak D call: TRBD2 (5 bases). V was cut by 0 bases and J by 0 bases, with 8 bases left in between. The CDR3 sequence is 15 residues long. Germline V gives CDR1 SGHNT, CDR2 YYREEE (reference sequence). The CDR3 protein is CASSLGRASTDTQYF. The CDR3 DNA reads as TGTGCCAGCAGCTTGGGGCGGGCGAGCACAGATACGCAGTATTTT.

The V and J genes are TRBV1 and TRBJ2-3; the table gives TRBD1 as D, unverified against the DNA. TRBV1 is flagged as a pseudogene. CDR3 length: 21 residues. The CDR3: CTSSPRPGPTKTEQDTDTQYF. The CDR3 DNA follows: TGCACCAGCAGCCCGCGGCCGGGTCCCACTAAAACAGAACAGGACACAGATACGCAGTATTTT.

The chain couples TRBV5-6 to TRBJ1-1; TRBD1 matches at 7 bases. Trimming removed 0 bases from V and 4 bases from J; junction bases left unmatched: 6. This CDR3 is built from 15 residues. Germline V gene lookup returns CDR1 SGHDT and CDR2 YYEEEE. CDR3 in amino acids: CASSLDRDSSTEAFF. The CDR3 bases are TGTGCCAGCAGCTTGGACAGGGACAGTAGCACTGAAGCTTTCTTT.

This sequence joins TRBV13 and TRBJ2-1; 7 nucleotides agree with TRBD2. Germline V gene lookup returns CDR1 PRHDT and CDR2 FYEKMQ (reference sequence). This CDR3 is 18 amino acids long. J lost 4 bases, V lost 6 bases, and 18 bases had no gene match. The CDR3 reads CASSFKGADGRLYNEQFF. In DNA form, the CDR3 reads TGTGCCAGCAGTTTTAAAGGGGCCGACGGGAGGCTTTACAATGAGCAGTTCTTC.

The J gene is TRBJ2-7, the V gene TRBV6-5; maybe TRBD2 (5 bases). The CDR3 is made up of 15 amino acids. V lost 6 bases to trimming and J lost 4 bases, with 19 bases between them. The germline V gene encodes CDR1 MNHEY and CDR2 SVGAGI. Here the CDR3 DNA reads TGTGCCAGCAGCGATGGCGGCGGAGGAGAATACGAGCAGTACTTC. Translation gives CASSDGGGGEYEQYF.

The V call is TRBV24-1, the J call TRBJ2-2, with TRBD1 matching 7 bases. Germline V gene sequence: CDR1 KGHDR, CDR2 SFDVKD. CDR3 size: 16 residues. Trimming removed 4 bases from V and 6 bases from J; junction bases left unmatched: 10. The CDR3 protein is CATSELETGKAGELFF. CDR3 in DNA: TGTGCCACCAGTGAGTTGGAGACAGGGAAGGCCGGGGAGCTGTTTTTT.

CDR3 bases: TGTGCCAGCAGTTATGGTCGGGGACAGGGCACTGAAGCTTTCTTT. It encodes CASSYGRGQGTEAFF. The chain has TRBV6-6 and TRBJ1-1, with TRBD1 matching 9 bases. This CDR3 is 15 amino acids long. The germline CDR1 and CDR2 sequences are MNHNY and SVGAGI (reference sequence). After removal of 3 bases from V and 4 bases from J, the junction contained 6 bases not matched to a gene.

V is TRBV19 and J is TRBJ1-1; the match to TRBD1 covers 8 bases. V was clipped by 8 bases and J by 5 bases; unmatched bases: 10. This CDR3 has 14 amino acids. From germline, CDR1 is LNHDA and CDR2 SQIVND (reference sequence). CDR3 protein: CASRRLQGVTEAFF. CDR3 bases: TGTGCCAGTCGCCGTTTACAGGGGGTTACTGAAGCTTTCTTT. Combining the CDR3 with reference TRBV19 and TRBJ1-1 gives the whole variable domain DGGITQSPKYLFRKEGQNVTLSCEQNLNHDAMYWYRQDPGQGLRLIYYSQIVNDFQKGDIAEGYSVSREKKESFPLTVTSAQKNPTAFYLCASRRLQGVTEAFFGQGTRLTVV.

This clone was observed a handful of times. V gene TRBV12-3 or TRBV12-4 combines with J gene TRBJ1-2; D not certain. This CDR3 has 12 residues. Trimming took off 11 bases at V and 8 bases at J, with 18 bases between the two ends. Written as DNA, the CDR3 is TGTGCCTCGGAGGGCAGGCTTGACGGCTACACCTTC. Amino acids: CASEGRLDGYTF.

This clone was found once. This chain uses TRBV4-1 with TRBJ2-5, with D unresolved. Trimming removed 3 bases from V and 5 bases from J, with 16 bases in between. The CDR3 covers 15 residues. The V gene's germline CDR1 is MGHRA and CDR2 YSYEKL. The CDR3 spells CASSQSATSQETQYF. The CDR3 DNA follows: TGCGCCAGCAGCCAGTCCGCGACTTCGCAGGAGACCCAGTACTTC.

V gene TRBV10-1 combines with J gene TRBJ1-6; D is ambiguous. The CDR3 has 20 residues. Trimming cost V 11 bases and J 0 bases, with 29 bases left between them. The germline CDR1 and CDR2 sequences are WNHNN and SYGVQD (reference sequence). The CDR3 DNA reads TGCGCCCCAAAGACCGCCGTCCTCTCCACTATCACCTCCTATAATTCACCCCTCCACTTT. Its translation: CAPKTAVLSTITSYNSPLHF.

This chain joins TRBV5-6 and TRBJ2-1; no reliable D call. Germline V gene sequence: CDR1 SGHDT, CDR2 YYEEEE. The CDR3 totals 12 residues. Trimming stripped 1 base from V and 9 bases from J, with 8 bases between. The CDR3 DNA sequence: TGTGCCAGCAGCTTGACCGCCAGTGAGCAGTTCTTC. Its translation: CASSLTASEQFF. The full variable domain, rest sourced from reference TRBV5-6 and TRBJ2-1, is DAGVTQSPTHLIKTRGQQVTLRCSPKSGHDTVSWYQQALGQGPQFIFQYYEEEERQRGNFPDRFSGHQFPNYSSELNVNALLLGDSALYLCASSLTASEQFFGPGTRLTVL.

The chain links TRBV13 to TRBJ1-2; 8 nucleotides line up with TRBD1. The CDR3 spans 15 residues. Trimming removed 5 bases from V and 7 bases from J; junction bases left unmatched: 12. CDR1 and CDR2 (germline): PRHDT, FYEKMQ (reference sequence). Here the CDR3 DNA reads TGTGCCAGCAGCCCCCAGGGCAGGGGGCGTCGTGGCTACACCTTC. It is translated as CASSPQGRGRRGYTF.

This chain connects TRBV6-5 to TRBJ2-1; 11 nucleotides line up with TRBD2. V lost 5 bases and J lost 7; bases outside the gene matches: 1. The CDR3 runs to 13 residues. CDR1 MNHEY and CDR2 SVGAGI come from the germline V gene. CDR3 residues: CASSRTSGNEQFF. DNA for the CDR3: TGTGCCAGCAGTCGGACTAGCGGGAATGAGCAGTTCTTC.

The chain is built from TRBV19 and TRBJ2-7; no reliable D call. Germline lookup yields CDR1 LNHDA and CDR2 SQIVND (reference sequence). The CDR3 spans 13 residues. V shed 0 bases and J shed 7 bases, with 10 bases lying between them. The CDR3 DNA follows: TGTGCCAGTAGTATAGAGGTCACCAGGGAGCAGTACTTC. Translated, it gives CASSIEVTREQYF.

CDR3 coding DNA: TGTGCCAGTACCGCATTACAGGGTGCGGGGGCCAACGTCCTGACTTTC. Translation gives CASTALQGAGANVLTF. V usage is TRBV19 and J usage is TRBJ2-6, with a possible D match to TRBD1 (6 bases). In germline, CDR1 is LNHDA, CDR2 SQIVND (reference sequence). V was trimmed by 7 bases and J by 4 bases, leaving 17 bases between them. The CDR3 totals 16 residues. Combining the CDR3 with reference TRBV19 and TRBJ2-6 gives the whole variable domain DGGITQSPKYLFRKEGQNVTLSCEQNLNHDAMYWYRQDPGQGLRLIYYSQIVNDFQKGDIAEGYSVSREKKESFPLTVTSAQKNPTAFYLCASTALQGAGANVLTFGAGSRLTVL.

The V gene is TRBV18, the J gene TRBJ2-1; 11 bases align to TRBD2. The CDR3 has 15 residues. Germline V gives CDR1 KGHSH, CDR2 LQKENI. Unmatched junction bases numbered 7, after V lost 3 bases and J lost 9 bases. The CDR3 DNA is TGTGCCAGCTCACCTCCAACTAGCGGGAGCGGTGAGCAGTTCTTC. Translated: CASSPPTSGSGEQFF.

The rearrangement links TRBV19 to TRBJ1-1; maybe TRBD1 (5 bases). The V gene's germline CDR1 is LNHDA and CDR2 SQIVND (reference sequence). Trimming cost V 7 bases and J 3 bases, with 9 bases left between them. The CDR3 has 12 amino acids. CDR3 amino acids: CASMGGYTEAFF. The CDR3, as DNA: TGTGCCAGTATGGGGGGGTACACTGAAGCTTTCTTT.

The chain couples TRBV18 to TRBJ1-1; 9 positions agree with TRBD1. The germline CDR1 and CDR2 sequences are KGHSH and LQKENI. The CDR3 is 16 amino acids. The junction had 7 bases not matched to a gene; V was cut back by 5 bases and J by 0 bases. CDR3 loop: CASSATGGWMNTEAFF. The CDR3 nucleotides are TGTGCCAGCTCAGCGACAGGGGGGTGGATGAACACTGAAGCTTTCTTT.

This chain uses TRBV7-8 with TRBJ2-7, with D perhaps TRBD2 (5 bases). Per the germline V gene, CDR1 is SGHVS and CDR2 is FQNEAQ. V shed 5 bases and J shed 3 bases, with 20 bases lying between them. The CDR3 has 16 amino acids. CDR3 DNA sequence: TGTGCCAGCAGCCCGTCGTCCCGGGGAACATACTACGAGCAGTACTTC. Encoded protein: CASSPSSRGTYYEQYF. Looking up the rest from reference TRBV7-8 and TRBJ2-7 gives the full variable domain: GAGVSQSPRYKVAKRGQDVALRCDPISGHVSLFWYQQALGQGPEFLTYFQNEAQLDKSGLPSDRFFAERPEGSVSTLKIQRTQQEDSAVYLCASSPSSRGTYYEQYFGPGTRLTVT.

The genes are TRBV27 and TRBJ1-1; the D gene is possibly TRBD1 (5 bases). This CDR3 is built from 15 residues. V dropped 4 bases and J dropped 3 bases, with 15 bases sitting between them. Looked up from germline, CDR1 is MNHEY and CDR2 is SMNVEV (reference sequence). The CDR3 spells CASSSRRGAYTEAFF. CDR3 nucleotide sequence: TGTGCCAGCAGTTCTAGGAGGGGCGCCTACACTGAAGCTTTCTTT.

The rearrangement links TRBV5-4 to TRBJ1-2; TRBD1 matches 8 bases. CDR3 length equals 16 residues. Losses at the gene ends were 4 bases for V and 3 bases for J; bases not matched to a gene: 11. The germline CDR1 and CDR2 sequences are SGHNT and YYREEE (reference sequence). The CDR3, as DNA: TGTGCCAGCAGCCCGGGGGGACAGGCTGTGGACTATGGCTACACCTTC. This encodes CASSPGGQAVDYGYTF.

The CDR3 region has the DNA TGTGCCACCAGTGATCCTAACAATGAGCAGTTCTTC. Amino acids: CATSDPNNEQFF. The V gene is TRBV24-1, the J gene TRBJ2-1; D unresolved. This CDR3 has 12 residues. From germline, CDR1 is KGHDR and CDR2 SFDVKD. Between the trimmed V and J ends, which lost 3 bases and 5 bases, there was a span of 4 bases.